The T cell receptor (beta chain) described here comes from a study of shared T cell receptors in the human thymus. Assay used: immunoSEQ multiplex PCR; TCRdb lists only in-frame clones, some missing. This sample has about 660,000 clones, with 85% to 90% found just once. This clone appeared once. Germline V lookup: CDR1 SEHNR, CDR2 FQNEAQ (reference sequence). Losses at the gene ends were 2 bases for V and 3 bases for J; bases not matched to a gene: 8. The CDR3 sequence is 17 residues long. This sample was shared with a second study, whose subject was human thymus T cells. That publication notes: The sample donors, healthy Finnish infants, were having corrective surgery for congenital heart defects. Thymus specimens were resections from corrective heart surgery.

The genes are TRBV7-9 and TRBJ2-5; 11 bases are shared with TRBD2. The specimen was thymocytes. The TCR originated in a boy in the first two years of life with a congenital heart defect. The CDR3 DNA reads TGTGCCAGCAGCTTATCCCAGGGACTAGCGGCCGAAGAGACCCAGTACTTC. It encodes CASSLSQGLAAEETQYF.